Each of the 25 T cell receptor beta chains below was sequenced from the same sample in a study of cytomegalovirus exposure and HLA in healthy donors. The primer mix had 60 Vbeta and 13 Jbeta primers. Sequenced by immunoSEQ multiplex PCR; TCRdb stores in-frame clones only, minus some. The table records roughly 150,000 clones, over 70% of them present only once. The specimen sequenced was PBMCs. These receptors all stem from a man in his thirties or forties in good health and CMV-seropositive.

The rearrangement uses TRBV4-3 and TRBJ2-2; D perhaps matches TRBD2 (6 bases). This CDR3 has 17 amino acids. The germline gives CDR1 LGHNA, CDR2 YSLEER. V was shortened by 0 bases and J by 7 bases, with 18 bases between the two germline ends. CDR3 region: CASSQDKFAGRGGELFF. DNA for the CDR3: TGCGCCAGCAGCCAAGATAAGTTCGCCGGGCGGGGCGGGGAGCTGTTTTTT.

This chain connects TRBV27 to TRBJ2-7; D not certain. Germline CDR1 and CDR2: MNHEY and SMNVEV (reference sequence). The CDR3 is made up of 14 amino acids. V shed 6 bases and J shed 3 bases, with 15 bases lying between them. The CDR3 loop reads CASSLVNGGYEQYF. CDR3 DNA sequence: TGTGCCAGCAGCCTTGTGAATGGCGGCTACGAGCAGTACTTC.

CDR3 loop: CASSFLAGGNEQYF. CDR3 in DNA: TGTGCCAGCAGTTTCTTAGCGGGAGGGAACGAGCAGTACTTC. The chain links TRBV27 to TRBJ2-7; TRBD2 matches at 11 bases. Germline values: CDR1 MNHEY, CDR2 SMNVEV (reference sequence). V lost 3 bases, J lost 5 bases, and 3 bases stayed unmatched. CDR3 size: 14 residues.

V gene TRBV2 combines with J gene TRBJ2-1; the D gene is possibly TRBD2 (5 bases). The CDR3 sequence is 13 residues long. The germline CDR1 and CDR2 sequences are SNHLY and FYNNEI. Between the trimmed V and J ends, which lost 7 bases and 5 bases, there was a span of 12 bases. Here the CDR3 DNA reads TGTGCCAGCACCCGATCGAGGGACAATGAGCAGTTCTTC. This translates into CASTRSRDNEQFF.

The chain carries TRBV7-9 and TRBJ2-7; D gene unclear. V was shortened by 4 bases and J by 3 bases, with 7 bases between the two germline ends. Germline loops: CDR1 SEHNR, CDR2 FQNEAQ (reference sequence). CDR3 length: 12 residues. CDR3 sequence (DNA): TGTGCCAGCAGCTACCACAGCTACGAGCAGTACTTC. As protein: CASSYHSYEQYF.

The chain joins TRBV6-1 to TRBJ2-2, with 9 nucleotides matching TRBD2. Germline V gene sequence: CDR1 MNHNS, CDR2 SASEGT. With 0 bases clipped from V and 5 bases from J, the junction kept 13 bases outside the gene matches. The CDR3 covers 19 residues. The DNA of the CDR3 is TGTGCCAGCAGTGAAGCTTGGATAGCGGGGGCCCCGGGGACCGGGGAGCTGTTTTTT. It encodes CASSEAWIAGAPGTGELFF.

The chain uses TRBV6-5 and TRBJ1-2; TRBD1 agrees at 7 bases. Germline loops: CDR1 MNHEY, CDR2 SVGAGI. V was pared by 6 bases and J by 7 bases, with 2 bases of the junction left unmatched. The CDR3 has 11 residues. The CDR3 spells CASRQGLGYTF. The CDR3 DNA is TGTGCCAGCAGACAGGGGCTTGGCTACACCTTC.

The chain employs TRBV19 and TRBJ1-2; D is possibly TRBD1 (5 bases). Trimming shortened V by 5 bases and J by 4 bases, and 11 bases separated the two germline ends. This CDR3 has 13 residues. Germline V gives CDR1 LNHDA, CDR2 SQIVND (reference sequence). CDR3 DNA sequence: TGTGCCAGTAGTGCCCGGGACTCCTATGGCTACACCTTC. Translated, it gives CASSARDSYGYTF.

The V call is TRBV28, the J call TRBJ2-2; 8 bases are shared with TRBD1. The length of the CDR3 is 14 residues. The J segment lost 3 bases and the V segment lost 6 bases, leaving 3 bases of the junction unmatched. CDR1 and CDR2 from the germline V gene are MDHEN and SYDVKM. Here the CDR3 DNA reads TGTGCCAGCAGGGTGACAGGGGACACCGGGGAGCTGTTTTTT. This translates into CASRVTGDTGELFF.

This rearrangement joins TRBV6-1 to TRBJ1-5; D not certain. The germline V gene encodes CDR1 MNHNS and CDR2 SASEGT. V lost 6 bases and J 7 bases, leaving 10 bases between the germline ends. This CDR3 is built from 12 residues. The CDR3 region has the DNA TGTGCCAGCAGGGAGTATGGACAGCCCCAGCATTTT. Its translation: CASREYGQPQHF.

The CDR3 here is CARSLITGARAFF. The CDR3 coding sequence is TGTGCCAGAAGCTTGATTACAGGGGCGCGAGCTTTCTTT. The chain combines TRBV5-3 with TRBJ1-1; TRBD1 matches 7 bases. TRBV5-3 is assigned to the ORF class and has an uncertain function. The CDR3 contains 13 residues. The J segment lost 10 bases and the V segment lost 1 base, leaving 7 bases of the junction unmatched.

The CDR3 DNA follows: TGTGCCAGCAGTCGAGCGGGGGCAGGGGATACGCAGTATTTT. Translating gives CASSRAGAGDTQYF. This rearrangement joins TRBV6-5 to TRBJ2-3, with 8 bases identical to TRBD2. The CDR3 loop spans 14 amino acids. Germline CDR1 and CDR2: MNHEY and SVGAGI. Losses at the gene ends were 5 bases for V and 6 bases for J; bases not matched to a gene: 7.

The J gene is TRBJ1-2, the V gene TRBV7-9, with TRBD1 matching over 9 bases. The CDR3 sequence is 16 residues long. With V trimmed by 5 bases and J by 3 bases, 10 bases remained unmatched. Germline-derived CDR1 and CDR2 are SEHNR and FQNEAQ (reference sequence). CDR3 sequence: CASSPVGGQGDYGYTF. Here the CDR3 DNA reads TGTGCCAGCAGCCCAGTAGGGGGACAGGGTGACTATGGCTACACCTTC. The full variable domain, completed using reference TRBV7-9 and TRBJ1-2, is DTGVSQNPRHKITKRGQNVTFRCDPISEHNRLYWYRQTLGQGPEFLTYFQNEAQLEKSRLLSDRFSAERPKGSFSTLEIQRTEQGDSAMYLCASSPVGGQGDYGYTFGSGTRLTVV.

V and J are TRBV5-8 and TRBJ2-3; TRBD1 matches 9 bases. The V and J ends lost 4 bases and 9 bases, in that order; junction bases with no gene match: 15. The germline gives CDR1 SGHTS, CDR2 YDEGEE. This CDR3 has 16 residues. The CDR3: CASSRPGTGQIRTQYF. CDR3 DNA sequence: TGTGCCAGCAGCCGTCCCGGGACAGGGCAAATTCGGACGCAGTATTTT.

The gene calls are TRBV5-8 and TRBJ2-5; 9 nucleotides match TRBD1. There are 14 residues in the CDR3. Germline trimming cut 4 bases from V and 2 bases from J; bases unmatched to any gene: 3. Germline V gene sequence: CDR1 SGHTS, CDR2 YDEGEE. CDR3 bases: TGTGCCAGCAGCCTTGACAGGGGGCAAGAGACCCAGTACTTC. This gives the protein CASSLDRGQETQYF.

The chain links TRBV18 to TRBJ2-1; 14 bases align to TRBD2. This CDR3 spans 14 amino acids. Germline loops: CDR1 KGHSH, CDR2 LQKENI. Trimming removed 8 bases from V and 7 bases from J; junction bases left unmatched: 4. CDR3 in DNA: TGTGCCAGCGAGAGACTAGCGGGAGGGAATGAGCAGTTCTTC. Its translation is CASERLAGGNEQFF.

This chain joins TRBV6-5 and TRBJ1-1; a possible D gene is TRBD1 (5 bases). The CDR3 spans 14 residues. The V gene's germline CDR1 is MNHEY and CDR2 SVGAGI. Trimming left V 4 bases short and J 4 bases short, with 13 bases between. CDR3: CASSSSRDRTEAFF. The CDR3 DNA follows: TGTGCCAGCAGTTCCTCCAGGGATCGCACTGAAGCTTTCTTT.

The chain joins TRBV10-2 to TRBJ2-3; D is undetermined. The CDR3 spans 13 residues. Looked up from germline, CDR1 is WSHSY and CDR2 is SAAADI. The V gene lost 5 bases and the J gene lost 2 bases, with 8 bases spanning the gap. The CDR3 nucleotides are TGCGCCAGCAGTAATAGCTTCACAGATACGCAGTATTTT. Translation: CASSNSFTDTQYF.

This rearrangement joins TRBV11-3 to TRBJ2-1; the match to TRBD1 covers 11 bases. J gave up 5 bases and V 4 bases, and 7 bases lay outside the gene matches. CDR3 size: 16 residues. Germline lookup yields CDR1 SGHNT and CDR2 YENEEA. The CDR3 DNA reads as TGTGCCAGCAGCTCCTCGGACAGGGGGCGGAACAATGAGCAGTTCTTC. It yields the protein CASSSSDRGRNNEQFF.

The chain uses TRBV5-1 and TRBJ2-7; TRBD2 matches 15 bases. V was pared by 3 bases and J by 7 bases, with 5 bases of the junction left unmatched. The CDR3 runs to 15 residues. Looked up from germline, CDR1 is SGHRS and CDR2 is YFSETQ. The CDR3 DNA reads TGCGCCAGCAGCTCCGGACTAGCGGGGGGGTTGGAGCAGTACTTC. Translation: CASSSGLAGGLEQYF.

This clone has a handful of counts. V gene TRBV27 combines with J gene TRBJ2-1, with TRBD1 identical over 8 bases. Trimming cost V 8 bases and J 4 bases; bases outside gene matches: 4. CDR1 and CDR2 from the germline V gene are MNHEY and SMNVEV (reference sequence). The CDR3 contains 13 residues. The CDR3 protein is CASGRTGYNEQFF. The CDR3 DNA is TGTGCCAGCGGCCGGACAGGGTACAATGAGCAGTTCTTC.

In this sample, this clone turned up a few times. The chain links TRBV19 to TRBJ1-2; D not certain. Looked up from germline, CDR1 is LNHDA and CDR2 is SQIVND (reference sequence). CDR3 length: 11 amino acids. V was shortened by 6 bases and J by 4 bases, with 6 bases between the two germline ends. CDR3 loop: CASRQFYGYTF. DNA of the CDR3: TGTGCCAGTAGACAGTTCTATGGCTACACCTTC.

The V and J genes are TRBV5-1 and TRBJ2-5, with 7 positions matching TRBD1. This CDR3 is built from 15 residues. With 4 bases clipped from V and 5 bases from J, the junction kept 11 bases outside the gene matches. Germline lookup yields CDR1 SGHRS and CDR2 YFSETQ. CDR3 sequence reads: CASSAYTGVQETQYF. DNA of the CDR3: TGCGCCAGCAGCGCCTACACAGGGGTGCAGGAGACCCAGTACTTC.

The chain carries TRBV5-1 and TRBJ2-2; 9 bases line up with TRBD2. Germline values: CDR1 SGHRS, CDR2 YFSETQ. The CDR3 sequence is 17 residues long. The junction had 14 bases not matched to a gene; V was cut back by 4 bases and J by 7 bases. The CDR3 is CASSPGASGIRSGELFF. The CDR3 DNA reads TGCGCCAGCAGCCCCGGGGCTAGCGGGATCCGGAGCGGGGAGCTGTTTTTT.

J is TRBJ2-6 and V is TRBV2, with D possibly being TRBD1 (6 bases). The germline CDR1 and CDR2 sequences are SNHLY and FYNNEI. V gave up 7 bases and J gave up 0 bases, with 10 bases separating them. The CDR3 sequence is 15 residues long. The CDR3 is CASNAGVSGANVLTF. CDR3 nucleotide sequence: TGTGCCAGCAATGCAGGGGTCTCTGGGGCCAACGTCCTGACTTTC.